This T cell receptor beta chain was profiled in a study of cytomegalovirus exposure and HLA in healthy donors. To note about this clone: What it binds is unknown.

Overall study results and limits: Cytomegalovirus-associated status was assigned to some 180 TCR beta chains. A few CMV-associated chains proved CMV antigen-specific in vitro.

Measured with immunoSEQ multiplex PCR; TCRdb has only the in-frame clones, and not every one. The profile shows hundreds of thousands of clones, approximately 84% of them singletons. The CDR3 is 13 residues long. Deletions cut 5 bases from V and 1 base from J, with 9 bases between. In germline, CDR1 is SNHLY, CDR2 FYNNEI. The chain has TRBV2 and TRBJ2-7; D possibly corresponds to TRBD2 (5 bases). The receptor was isolated from a man aged 18 to 29 in good health and CMV-seropositive. Material: PBMCs. CDR3 sequence: CASSILDSYEQYF. CDR3 DNA: TGTGCCAGCAGTATACTAGATTCCTACGAGCAGTACTTC. Looking up the rest from reference TRBV2 and TRBJ2-7 gives the full variable domain: EPEVTQTPSHQVTQMGQEVILRCVPISNHLYFYWYRQILGQKVEFLVSFYNNEISEKSEIFDDQFSVERPDGSNFTLKIRSTKLEDSAMYFCASSILDSYEQYFGPGTRLTVT.